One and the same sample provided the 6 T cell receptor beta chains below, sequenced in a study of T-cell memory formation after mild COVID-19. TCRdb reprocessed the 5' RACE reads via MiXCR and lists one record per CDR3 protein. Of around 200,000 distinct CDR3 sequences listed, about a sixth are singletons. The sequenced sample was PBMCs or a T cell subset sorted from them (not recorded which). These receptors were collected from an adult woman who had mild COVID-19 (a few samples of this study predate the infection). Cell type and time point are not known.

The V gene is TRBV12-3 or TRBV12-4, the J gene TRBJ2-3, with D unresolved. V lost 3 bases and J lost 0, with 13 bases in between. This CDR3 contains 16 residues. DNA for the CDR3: TGTGCCAGCAGTTTTGATCGGAAACCTAGCACAGATACGCAGTATTTT. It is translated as CASSFDRKPSTDTQYF.

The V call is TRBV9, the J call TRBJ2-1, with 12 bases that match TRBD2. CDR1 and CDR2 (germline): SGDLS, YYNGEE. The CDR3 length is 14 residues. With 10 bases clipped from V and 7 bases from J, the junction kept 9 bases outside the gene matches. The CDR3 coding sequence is TGTGCCTCACAAGGCCTAGCGGGAGGGAATGAGCAGTTCTTC. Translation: CASQGLAGGNEQFF.

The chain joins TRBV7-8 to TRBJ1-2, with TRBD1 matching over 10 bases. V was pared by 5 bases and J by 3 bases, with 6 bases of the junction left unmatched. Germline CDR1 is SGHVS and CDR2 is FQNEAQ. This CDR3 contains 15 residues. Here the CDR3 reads CASSNFGQGDYGYTF. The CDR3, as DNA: TGTGCCAGCAGCAACTTCGGACAGGGGGACTATGGCTACACCTTC.

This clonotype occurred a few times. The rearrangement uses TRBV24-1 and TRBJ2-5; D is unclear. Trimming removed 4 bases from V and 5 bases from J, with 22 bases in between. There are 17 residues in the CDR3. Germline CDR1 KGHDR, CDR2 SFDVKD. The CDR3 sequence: CATSEPMGKPFSETQYF. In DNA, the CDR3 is TGTGCCACCAGTGAACCAATGGGAAAGCCTTTTTCGGAGACCCAGTACTTC.

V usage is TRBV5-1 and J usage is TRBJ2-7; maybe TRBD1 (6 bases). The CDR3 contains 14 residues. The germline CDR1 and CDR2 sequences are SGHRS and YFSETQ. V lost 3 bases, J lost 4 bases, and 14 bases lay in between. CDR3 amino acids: CASSSPGHRYEQYF. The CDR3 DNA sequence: TGCGCCAGCAGCTCACCGGGACATCGGTACGAGCAGTACTTC.

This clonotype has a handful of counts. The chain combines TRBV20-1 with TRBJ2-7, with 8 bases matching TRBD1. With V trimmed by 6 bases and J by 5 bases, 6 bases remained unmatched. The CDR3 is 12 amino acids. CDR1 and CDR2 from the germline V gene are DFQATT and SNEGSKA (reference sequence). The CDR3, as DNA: TGCAGTGCGAAGGACAGGGTCCACGAGCAGTACTTC. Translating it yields CSAKDRVHEQYF.